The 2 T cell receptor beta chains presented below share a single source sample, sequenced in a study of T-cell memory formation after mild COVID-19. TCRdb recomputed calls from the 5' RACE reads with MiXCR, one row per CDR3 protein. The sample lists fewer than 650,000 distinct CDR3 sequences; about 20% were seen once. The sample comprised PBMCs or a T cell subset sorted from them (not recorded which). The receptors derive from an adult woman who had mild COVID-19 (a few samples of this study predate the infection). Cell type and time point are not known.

The CDR3 DNA sequence: TGTGCCAGCAGACTAGGGGAGGCCGAAGAGACCCAGTACTTC. It specifies CASRLGEAEETQYF. The chain is built from TRBV12-3 or TRBV12-4 and TRBJ2-5; maybe TRBD2 (6 bases). CDR3 size: 14 residues. The V and J ends lost 6 bases and 3 bases respectively, with 14 bases between them.

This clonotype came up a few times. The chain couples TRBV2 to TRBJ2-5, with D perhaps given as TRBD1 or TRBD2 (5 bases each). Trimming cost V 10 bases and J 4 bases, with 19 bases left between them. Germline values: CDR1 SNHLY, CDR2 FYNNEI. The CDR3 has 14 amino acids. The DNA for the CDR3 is TGTGCCACCCACTCGGGGCTAGCAGGAGAGACCCAGTACTTC. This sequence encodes CATHSGLAGETQYF.